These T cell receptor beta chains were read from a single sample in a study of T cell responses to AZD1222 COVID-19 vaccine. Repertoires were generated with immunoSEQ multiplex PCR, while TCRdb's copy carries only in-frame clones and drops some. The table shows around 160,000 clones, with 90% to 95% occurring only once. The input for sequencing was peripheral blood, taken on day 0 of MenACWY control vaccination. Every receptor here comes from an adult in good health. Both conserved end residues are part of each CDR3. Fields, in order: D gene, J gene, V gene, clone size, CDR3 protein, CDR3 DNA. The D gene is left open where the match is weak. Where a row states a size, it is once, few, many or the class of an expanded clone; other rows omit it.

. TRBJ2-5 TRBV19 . CASSIAAGTMGSETQYF TGTGCCAGTAGTATAGCCGCAGGGACCATGGGTTCAGAGACCCAGTACTTC
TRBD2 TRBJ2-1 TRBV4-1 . CASSQEGLAGYEQFF TGCGCCAGCAGCCAAGAGGGACTAGCGGGATACGAGCAGTTCTTC
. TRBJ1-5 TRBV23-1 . CASSQSMEYSNQPQHF TGCGCCAGCAGTCAATCGATGGAATATAGCAATCAGCCCCAGCATTTT
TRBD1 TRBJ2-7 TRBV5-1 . CASSLGGQGSTYEQYF TGCGCCAGCAGCTTGGGGGGACAGGGAAGCACCTACGAGCAGTACTTC
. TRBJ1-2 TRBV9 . CASSVDLQGYGYTF TGTGCCAGCAGCGTAGATTTACAGGGCTATGGCTACACCTTC
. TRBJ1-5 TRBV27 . CASSLRGPVGQPQHF TGTGCCAGCAGTTTAAGGGGCCCCGTTGGGCAGCCCCAGCATTTT
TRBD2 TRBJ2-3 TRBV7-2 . CASSLKTSLVTDTQYF TGTGCCAGCAGCTTAAAGACTAGCTTGGTCACAGATACGCAGTATTTT
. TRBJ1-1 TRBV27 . CASSFSGLNTEAFF TGTGCCAGCAGTTTTTCAGGGCTGAACACTGAAGCTTTCTTT
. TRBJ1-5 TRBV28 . CASTLGSNQPQHF TGTGCCAGCACCCTGGGGAGCAATCAGCCCCAGCATTTT
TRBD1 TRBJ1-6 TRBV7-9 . CASSGRTGSNSPLHF TGTGCCAGCAGCGGGAGGACAGGGAGTAATTCACCCCTCCACTTT
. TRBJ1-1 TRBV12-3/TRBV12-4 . CATIEGQPEAFF TGTGCCACCATTGAGGGGCAACCTGAAGCTTTCTTT
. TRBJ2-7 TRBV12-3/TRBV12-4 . CASSFGPYEQYF TGTGCCAGCAGTTTTGGTCCCTACGAGCAGTACTTC
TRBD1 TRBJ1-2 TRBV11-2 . CASSNQTGGLGGYTF TGTGCCAGCAGCAATCAGACAGGGGGGTTAGGGGGCTACACCTTC
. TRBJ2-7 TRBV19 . CASSVRDGSYEQYF TGTGCCAGTAGTGTCCGGGACGGCTCCTACGAGCAGTACTTC
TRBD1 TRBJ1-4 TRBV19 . CASNEGQGANEKLFF TGTGCCAGTAACGAAGGTCAGGGGGCAAACGAAAAACTGTTTTTT
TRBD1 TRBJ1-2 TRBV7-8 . CASSAEPGQGNYGYTF TGTGCCAGCAGCGCAGAACCGGGACAGGGGAACTATGGCTACACCTTC
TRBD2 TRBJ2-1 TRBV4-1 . CASSPGSGASGRATYNEQFF TGCGCCAGCAGCCCAGGGTCCGGAGCTAGCGGGAGGGCAACCTACAATGAGCAGTTCTTC
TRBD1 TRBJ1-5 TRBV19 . CASSPMDRGRQPQHF TGTGCCAGTAGTCCAATGGACAGGGGAAGACAGCCCCAGCATTTT
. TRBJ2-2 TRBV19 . CASRVWGPGELFF TGTGCCAGTAGAGTGTGGGGGCCTGGGGAGCTGTTTTTT
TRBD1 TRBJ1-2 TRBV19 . CASSIAPGTANYGYTF TGTGCCAGTAGTATAGCCCCCGGGACAGCGAACTATGGCTACACCTTC
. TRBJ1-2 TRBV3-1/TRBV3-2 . CASSHQTGRSGGYTF TGTGCCAGCAGCCACCAGACAGGCCGTTCGGGTGGCTACACCTTC
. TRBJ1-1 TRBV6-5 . CASSQPGRATEAFF TGTGCCAGCAGTCAACCGGGAAGGGCCACTGAAGCTTTCTTT
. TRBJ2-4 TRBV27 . CASTTRTAQGSIQYF TGTGCCAGCACCACCCGGACAGCCCAAGGGAGCATTCAGTACTTC
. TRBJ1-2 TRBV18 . CASSPDLPSNYGYTF TGTGCCAGCTCACCAGATCTGCCGTCTAACTATGGCTACACCTTC
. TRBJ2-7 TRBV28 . CASSPRGAEHLYEQYF TGTGCCAGCAGTCCCCGGGGAGCGGAGCATTTGTACGAGCAGTACTTC
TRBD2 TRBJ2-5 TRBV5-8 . CASSLVASGAQETQYF TGTGCCAGCAGCTTGGTGGCTAGCGGGGCCCAAGAGACCCAGTACTTC
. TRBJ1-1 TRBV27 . CASSLGGVGTEAFF TGTGCCAGCAGTTTGGGCGGGGTTGGCACTGAAGCTTTCTTT
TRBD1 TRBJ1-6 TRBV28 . CASRLLWTGTSSYNSPLHF TGTGCCAGCAGACTCTTATGGACAGGGACGAGCTCCTATAATTCACCCCTCCACTTT
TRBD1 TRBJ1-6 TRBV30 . CAWSGQGDSPLHF TGTGCCTGGTCGGGACAGGGGGATTCACCCCTCCACTTT
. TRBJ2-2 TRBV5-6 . CASSLRQNTGELFF TGTGCCAGCAGCTTGAGACAGAACACCGGGGAGCTGTTTTTT
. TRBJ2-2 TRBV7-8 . CASSPRGVTNTGELFF TGTGCCAGCAGCCCTCGAGGGGTTACGAACACCGGGGAGCTGTTTTTT
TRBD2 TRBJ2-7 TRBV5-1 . CASRYGLAGVPEQYF TGCGCCAGCAGATATGGACTAGCGGGAGTACCCGAGCAGTACTTC
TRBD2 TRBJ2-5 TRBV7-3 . CASSLAGGLQETQYF TGTGCCAGCAGCTTAGCGGGGGGCCTCCAAGAGACCCAGTACTTC
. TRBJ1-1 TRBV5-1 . CASSPGRFTEAFF TGCGCCAGCAGCCCCGGACGTTTCACTGAAGCTTTCTTT
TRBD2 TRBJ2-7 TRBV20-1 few CSASSISAGTYEQYF TGCAGTGCTAGTAGTATTTCAGCGGGAACCTACGAGCAGTACTTC
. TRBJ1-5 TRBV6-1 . CASSVSPPLSNQPQHF TGTGCCAGCAGTGTTTCTCCCCCATTGAGCAATCAGCCCCAGCATTTT
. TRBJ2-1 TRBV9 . CASSVGINSYNEQFF TGTGCCAGCAGCGTCGGGATAAACTCCTACAATGAGCAGTTCTTC
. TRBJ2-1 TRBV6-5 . CASSYRDRKDNEQFF TGTGCCAGCAGTTACCGGGACCGAAAAGACAATGAGCAGTTCTTC
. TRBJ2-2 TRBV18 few CASSLGQVGAGELFF TGTGCCAGCTCACTTGGACAAGTCGGAGCCGGGGAGCTGTTTTTT
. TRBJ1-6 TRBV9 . CASGKGTLESYNSPLHF TGTGCCAGCGGGAAAGGGACCCTGGAATCCTATAATTCACCCCTCCACTTT
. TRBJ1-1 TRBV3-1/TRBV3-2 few CASSIQVTNTEAFF TGTGCCAGCAGCATACAGGTTACAAACACTGAAGCTTTCTTT